These 9 T cell receptor beta chains were sequenced from one sample in a study of T cell responses to AZD1222 COVID-19 vaccine. The data were produced by immunoSEQ multiplex PCR, yet TCRdb's version contains in-frame clones alone and is incomplete. The sample yields about 110,000 clones, 87% seen once. The sequencing used peripheral blood, collected on day 0 of AZD1222 vaccination. The receptors originated from an adult in good health.

This chain connects TRBV11-3 to TRBJ2-3, with D hard to call. This CDR3 contains 13 residues. The V gene lost 3 bases and the J gene lost 4 bases, with 8 bases spanning the gap. Germline V gene sequence: CDR1 SGHNT, CDR2 YENEEA. The DNA for the CDR3 is TGTGCCAGCAGCTTCAGCTTGGCAGATACGCAGTATTTT. This gives the protein CASSFSLADTQYF.

The J gene is TRBJ2-7, the V gene TRBV7-9; no clear D gene. Trimming left V 0 bases short and J 2 bases short, with 14 bases between. In germline, CDR1 is SEHNR, CDR2 FQNEAQ (reference sequence). This CDR3 contains 16 residues. CDR3 in amino acids: CASSLAKGDGAYEQYF. CDR3 DNA sequence: TGTGCCAGCAGCTTAGCCAAGGGCGACGGAGCCTACGAGCAGTACTTC.

The V call is TRBV6-5, the J call TRBJ1-2; 8 bases match TRBD1. V lost 2 bases to trimming and J lost 4 bases; unmatched junction nucleotides: 3. The V gene's germline CDR1 is MNHEY and CDR2 SVGAGI. This CDR3 contains 14 residues. The CDR3 sequence is CASSYGQGGYGYTF. DNA of the CDR3: TGTGCCAGCAGTTACGGACAGGGTGGCTATGGCTACACCTTC.

The chain links TRBV7-6 to TRBJ2-1; 10 bases are a match to TRBD2. J gave up 1 base and V 4 bases, and 10 bases lay outside the gene matches. Per germline, CDR1 SGHVS and CDR2 FNYEAQ. The CDR3 has 18 residues. The CDR3 loop is CASSSLPTSGPSYNEQFF. The CDR3 region has the DNA TGTGCCAGCAGCTCCCTCCCGACTAGCGGGCCTTCCTACAATGAGCAGTTCTTC.

The rearrangement links TRBV6-5 to TRBJ2-7, with D perhaps matching TRBD2 (6 bases). V lost 6 bases and J lost 3, with 15 bases in between. From germline, CDR1 is MNHEY and CDR2 SVGAGI. The CDR3 is 14 amino acids. CDR3 nucleotides: TGTGCCAGCAGCCCGGAGGGTAGTTTCTACGAGCAGTACTTC. Protein product: CASSPEGSFYEQYF.

This clone appeared a single time. V usage is TRBV5-1 and J usage is TRBJ2-1; 15 positions agree with TRBD2. The CDR3 length is 18 residues. CDR1 and CDR2 from the germline V gene are SGHRS and YFSETQ. V was clipped by 4 bases and J by 7 bases; unmatched bases: 12. CDR3 protein: CASSHGLAGGPGGNEQFF. In DNA, the CDR3 is TGCGCCAGCAGCCATGGACTAGCGGGAGGGCCGGGTGGTAATGAGCAGTTCTTC.

This clone was seen a handful of times. The genes are TRBV5-5 and TRBJ2-7; TRBD1 or TRBD2 may be the D gene (5 bases each). Germline CDR1 reads SGHKS; CDR2 reads YYEKEE (reference sequence). The length of the CDR3 is 16 residues. Trimming left V 0 bases short and J 4 bases short, with 17 bases between. The CDR3 protein is CASSLVGEWSLYEQYF. The DNA for the CDR3 is TGTGCCAGCAGCTTGGTAGGGGAGTGGTCTTTATACGAGCAGTACTTC.

The chain uses TRBV12-5 and TRBJ2-1; no firm D call. CDR1 and CDR2 (germline): LGHNT, FRNRAP. The CDR3 has 13 residues. V lost 7 bases, J lost 10 bases, and 17 bases lay in between. The CDR3 DNA reads as TGTGCTAGTGCCTACCCGCACCCTTCCGAGCAGTTCTTC. Protein product: CASAYPHPSEQFF.

This clone was counted only a few times. J is TRBJ1-2 and V is TRBV5-1, with 9 bases lining up with TRBD1. This CDR3 region has 15 residues. CDR1 SGHRS and CDR2 YFSETQ come from the germline V gene. With 5 bases clipped from V and 2 bases from J, the junction kept 7 bases outside the gene matches. CDR3 nucleotide sequence: TGCGCCAGCAGGGGACAGGGCACGTCCAACTATGGCTACACCTTC. Its translation: CASRGQGTSNYGYTF.